This TCR beta chain was captured in a study of T cells in Graves' hyperthyroidism and ophthalmopathy. Study outcomes and limitations: By a 13 V-J model, ophthalmopathy was set apart from stable hyperthyroidism. Most thyroid clonotypes expanded above 0.001 appeared in blood too.

Germline CDR1 reads DFQATT; CDR2 reads SNEGSKA (reference sequence). CDR3 size: 15 residues. Disease duration was under 3 months in the ophthalmopathy patients, who also had a Clinical Activity Score of at least 3 and a NOSPECS grade of at least 4. The diagnoses drew upon clinical symptoms, serum thyroxine and TRAb, thyroid ultrasound and orbital computed tomography. A note on this clonotype: The antigen remains undetermined. The junction shows a germline mismatch at one end, possibly a read error.

It was RNA transcripts that yielded the amplified TCR beta CDR3 regions. A first-round RT-PCR of the TCR CDR3 used the HTBI primer set. TCRdb itself ran the multiplex PCR reads through MiXCR, one entry per CDR3 protein. Seen here are around 300,000 distinct CDR3 sequences, about an eighth observed once, and the top ten hold around 32%. V and J are TRBV20-1 and TRBJ1-1; TRBD1 matches at 10 bases. The sequence was collected from a woman in her 40s with Graves' ophthalmopathy. The sequencing input was blood. The CDR3 nucleotides read TGCAGTGCTTCCGGGACAGGGGACTGGAACACTGCAGCTTTCTTT. It codes for CSASGTGDWNTAAFF.